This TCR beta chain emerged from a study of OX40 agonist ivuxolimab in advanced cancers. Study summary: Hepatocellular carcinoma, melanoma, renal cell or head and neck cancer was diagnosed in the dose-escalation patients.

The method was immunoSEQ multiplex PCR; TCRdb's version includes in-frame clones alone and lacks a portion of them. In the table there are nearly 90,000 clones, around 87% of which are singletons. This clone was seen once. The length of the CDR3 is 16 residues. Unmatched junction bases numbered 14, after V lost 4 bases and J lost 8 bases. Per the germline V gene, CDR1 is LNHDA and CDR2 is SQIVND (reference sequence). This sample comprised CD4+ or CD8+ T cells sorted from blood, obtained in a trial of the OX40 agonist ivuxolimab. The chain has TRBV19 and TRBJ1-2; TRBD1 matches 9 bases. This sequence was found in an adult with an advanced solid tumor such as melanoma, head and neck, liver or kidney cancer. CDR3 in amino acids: CASSTEQGAMIGGYTF. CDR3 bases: TGTGCCAGTAGTACAGAACAGGGGGCAATGATCGGAGGCTACACCTTC.